Listed here is a single T cell receptor (beta chain). The antigen remains undetermined. Primers included in the PCR were 60 Vbeta and 13 Jbeta primers. Some clones are missing from TCRdb's copy, which holds only in-frame ones; the method was immunoSEQ multiplex PCR. The table has more than 85,000 clones, about 80% seen once; the top ten hold roughly 2%. The data were taken from a study of cytomegalovirus exposure and HLA in healthy donors. Whole-study results and caveats: Diagnosis of cytomegalovirus status made by the classifier reportedly showed high specificity and sensitivity. The authors listed around 150 TCR beta chains as cytomegalovirus-associated.

Sequenced input: PBMCs. The TCR comes from a man between 40 and 49 years old in good health and CMV-seronegative.

The CDR3 sequence: CASTPVGTPSTDTQYF. The CDR3 DNA reads TGTGCCAGCACCCCGGTCGGGACTCCTAGCACAGATACGCAGTATTTT. This chain joins TRBV28 and TRBJ2-3; D is perhaps TRBD2 (6 bases). The CDR3 loop spans 16 amino acids. The germline gives CDR1 MDHEN, CDR2 SYDVKM. Trimming removed 7 bases from V and 0 bases from J, with 17 bases in between.